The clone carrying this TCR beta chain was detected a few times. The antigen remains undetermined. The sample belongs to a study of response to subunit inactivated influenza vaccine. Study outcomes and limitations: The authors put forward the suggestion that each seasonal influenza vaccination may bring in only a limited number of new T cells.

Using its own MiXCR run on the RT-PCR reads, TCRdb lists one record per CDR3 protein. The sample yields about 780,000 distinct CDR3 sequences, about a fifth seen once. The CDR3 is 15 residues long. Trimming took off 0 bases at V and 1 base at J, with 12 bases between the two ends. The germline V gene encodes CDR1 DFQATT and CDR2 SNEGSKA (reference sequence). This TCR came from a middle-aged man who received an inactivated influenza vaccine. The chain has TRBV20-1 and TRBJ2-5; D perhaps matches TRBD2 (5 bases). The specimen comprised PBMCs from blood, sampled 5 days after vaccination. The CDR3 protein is CSARDSAASQETQYF. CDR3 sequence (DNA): TGCAGTGCTAGAGATAGCGCAGCCAGCCAAGAGACCCAGTACTTC.